This TCR beta chain was found in a study of blood T cells in healthy people across ages. Study-level information: Per two T cells, template switching captured roughly one barcoded beta molecule. General study points: More naive CD4+ cells and higher diversity were found in long-lived than in aged donors. Significant beta diversity loss was already apparent by age approximately 40, declining roughly linearly.

The use of a sample-barcoded 5' primer and a J-beta primer mix characterized a second PCR of roughly 7 to 12 cycles. Every cDNA was tagged by a template-switch adaptor with 12 random nucleotides. TCRdb reanalysed the 5' RACE reads using MiXCR and keeps one entry per CDR3 protein. The top ten hold roughly 3.6% of the sample, which has under 800,000 distinct CDR3 sequences, 21% seen once. CDR1 is DFQATT, CDR2 SNEGSKA, per germline (reference sequence). Germline trimming cut 6 bases from V and 4 bases from J; bases unmatched to any gene: 11. The CDR3 consists of 15 residues. Note on this clonotype: Its antigen is not identified.

Sequencing input: blood. The sequence came from a man aged 70 or older in good health. The chain employs TRBV20-1 and TRBJ2-3; 9 bases are a match to TRBD2. The CDR3 loop is CSAPGTSRAPDTQYF. DNA of the CDR3: TGCAGTGCGCCCGGGACTAGCCGGGCACCAGATACGCAGTATTTT.